This TCR beta chain was observed in a study of radiotherapy plus CTLA-4 blockade in lung cancer. Clones were read by immunoSEQ multiplex PCR, and TCRdb kept only the in-frame ones, dropping some. The top ten clones hold roughly 3.3% of a sample with around 100,000 clones, roughly 77% of them seen once. Material: peripheral blood, obtained from a patient treated with radiotherapy plus ipilimumab. The source of this sequence is a human donor with non-small cell lung cancer that progressed on radiotherapy plus ipilimumab. Some clones in this sample may be carry-over from other donors' samples.

The DNA for the CDR3 is TGTGCCAGCGTAGGGCGTGGTGGAAATGAGCAGTTCTTC. This encodes CASVGRGGNEQFF. The rearrangement links TRBV2 to TRBJ2-1; D is uncertain. The CDR3 consists of 13 residues. Looked up from germline, CDR1 is SNHLY and CDR2 is FYNNEI. The ends were cut back, 8 bases at V and 7 bases at J, with 15 bases in the middle.